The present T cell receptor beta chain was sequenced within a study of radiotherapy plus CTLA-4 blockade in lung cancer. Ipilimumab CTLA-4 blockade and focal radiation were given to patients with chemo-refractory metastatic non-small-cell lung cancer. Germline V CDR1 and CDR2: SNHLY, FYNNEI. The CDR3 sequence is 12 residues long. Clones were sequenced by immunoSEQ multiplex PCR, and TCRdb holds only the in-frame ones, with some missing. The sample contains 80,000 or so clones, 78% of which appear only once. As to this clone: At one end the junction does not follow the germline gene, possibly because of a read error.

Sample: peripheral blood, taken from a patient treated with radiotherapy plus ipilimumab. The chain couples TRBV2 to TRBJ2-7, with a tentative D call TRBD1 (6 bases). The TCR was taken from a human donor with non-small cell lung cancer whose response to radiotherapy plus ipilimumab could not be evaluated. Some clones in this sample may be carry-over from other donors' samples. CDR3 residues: CASSAHSGGLIF. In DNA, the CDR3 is TGTGCCAGCAGTGCCCACAGTGGGGGCTTGATCTTC.